Listed below are T cell receptor beta chains from one sample, sequenced in a study of regulatory T cells in long-lasting Graves disease. From the multiplex PCR reads, TCRdb called clonotypes with MiXCR, one entry per CDR3 protein. The table shows hundreds of thousands of distinct CDR3 sequences, with about 20% occurring only once. This sample comprised peripheral blood mononuclear cells (PBMCs), obtained at new diagnosis, from a patient treated with antithyroid drugs. Receptors were obtained from a female donor with Graves disease. Both conserved end residues are part of each CDR3. The order of the fields is J gene, D gene, V gene, clone size, CDR3 DNA, CDR3 protein. A D gene is named only where the DNA matches it firmly. Only part of the rows carry a size: once, few, many, or a class if the clone is expanded.

j_gene: TRBJ1-2; d_gene: -; v_gene: TRBV20-1; abundance: many; CDR3nt: TGCAGTGCTAGAGGGGGAGGGGGGAACCGATATGGCTACACCTTC; CDR3aa: CSARGGGGNRYGYTF
j_gene: TRBJ1-2; d_gene: -; v_gene: TRBV10-3; abundance: many; CDR3nt: TGTGCCATCAGTGAGTCGGGCAGGGGAACGGCTAACTATGGCTACACCTTC; CDR3aa: CAISESGRGTANYGYTF
j_gene: TRBJ2-7; d_gene: TRBD2; v_gene: TRBV30; abundance: many; CDR3nt: TGTGCCTGGAGTCCACAGTCGGGGGGTCAGTACTTC; CDR3aa: CAWSPQSGGQYF
j_gene: TRBJ2-7; d_gene: -; v_gene: TRBV29-1; abundance: many; CDR3nt: TGCAGCGTCTTGTCCGACACCCTGATCCACTACGAGCAGTACTTC; CDR3aa: CSVLSDTLIHYEQYF
j_gene: TRBJ2-7; d_gene: TRBD1; v_gene: TRBV5-1; abundance: many; CDR3nt: TGCGCCAGCAGCGAAACAGGGGGCCACGAGCAGTACTTC; CDR3aa: CASSETGGHEQYF
j_gene: TRBJ2-5; d_gene: TRBD2; v_gene: TRBV6-6; abundance: -; CDR3nt: TGTGCCAGCAGTTACTCGATACCCCGGCGACTAGCGGGAGGACAGTCCATGGAGACCCAGTACTTC; CDR3aa: CASSYSIPRRLAGGQSMETQYF
j_gene: TRBJ2-1; d_gene: -; v_gene: TRBV11-2; abundance: many; CDR3nt: TGTGCCAGCAGCCCACGGAAAGACAATGAGCAGTTCTTC; CDR3aa: CASSPRKDNEQFF
j_gene: TRBJ2-5; d_gene: -; v_gene: TRBV2; abundance: many; CDR3nt: TGTGCCAGCAATTACAAGGGGGGGGAGGAGACCCAGTACTTC; CDR3aa: CASNYKGGEETQYF
j_gene: TRBJ2-7; d_gene: -; v_gene: TRBV5-1; abundance: -; CDR3nt: TGCGCCAGCAGCATGGGGGCGGGCTACGAGCAGTACTTC; CDR3aa: CASSMGAGYEQYF
j_gene: TRBJ1-4; d_gene: TRBD1; v_gene: TRBV24-1; abundance: many; CDR3nt: TGTGCCACCAGTGACCCATTTCAGGGACAGGCAGGGGCGAAGGAAAAACTGTTTTTT; CDR3aa: CATSDPFQGQAGAKEKLFF
j_gene: TRBJ1-4; d_gene: TRBD1; v_gene: TRBV5-1; abundance: many; CDR3nt: TGCGCCAGCAGCTTGGCCGTGTCTTCGGCGACAGGGGAACTGTTTTTT; CDR3aa: CASSLAVSSATGELFF
j_gene: TRBJ2-2; d_gene: -; v_gene: TRBV12-3/TRBV12-4; abundance: once; CDR3nt: TGTGCCAGCAGTTTAATAGCAGGGTATTCTGGGGAGCTGTTTTTT; CDR3aa: CASSLIAGYSGELFF
j_gene: TRBJ2-4; d_gene: -; v_gene: TRBV29-1; abundance: many; CDR3nt: TGCAGCGTTGAGTCAGGCTTAAACATTCAGTACTTC; CDR3aa: CSVESGLNIQYF
j_gene: TRBJ2-5; d_gene: -; v_gene: TRBV7-2; abundance: many; CDR3nt: TGTGCCAGCAGCTTAGGGCGAACTCGGCAAAAAGAGACCCAGTACTTC; CDR3aa: CASSLGRTRQKETQYF
j_gene: TRBJ1-1; d_gene: -; v_gene: TRBV5-8; abundance: -; CDR3nt: TGTGCCAGCAGCTTGGCCCCCCGAGTCGGGACTGAAGCTTTCTTT; CDR3aa: CASSLAPRVGTEAFF
j_gene: TRBJ1-1; d_gene: -; v_gene: TRBV11-2; abundance: many; CDR3nt: TGTGCCAGCAGCGAAGCGGGCACTGAAGCTTTCTTT; CDR3aa: CASSEAGTEAFF
j_gene: TRBJ2-2; d_gene: TRBD1; v_gene: TRBV18; abundance: many; CDR3nt: TGTGCCAGCTCACCAGCGGGACAGGCGAATTCCGGGGAGCTGTTTTTT; CDR3aa: CASSPAGQANSGELFF
j_gene: TRBJ2-1; d_gene: TRBD2; v_gene: TRBV6-1; abundance: few; CDR3nt: TGTGCCAGCAGGGTGACTAGCGGGGGAGGGCATGAGCAGTTCTTC; CDR3aa: CASRVTSGGGHEQFF
j_gene: TRBJ2-1; d_gene: TRBD2; v_gene: TRBV28; abundance: -; CDR3nt: TGTGCCAGCAACCTAGCGGGATGGATCAATGAGCAGTTCTTC; CDR3aa: CASNLAGWINEQFF
j_gene: TRBJ2-3; d_gene: -; v_gene: TRBV20-1; abundance: -; CDR3nt: TGCAGTGCTATAACAGGGAAAGGTACAGATACGCAGTATTTT; CDR3aa: CSAITGKGTDTQYF
j_gene: TRBJ1-5; d_gene: -; v_gene: TRBV4-1; abundance: few; CDR3nt: TGCGCCAGCAGCCAAGATGGGGGGGACCAGCCCCAGCATTTT; CDR3aa: CASSQDGGDQPQHF
j_gene: TRBJ2-1; d_gene: TRBD2; v_gene: TRBV11-2; abundance: many; CDR3nt: TGTGCCAGCAGTTACCTGACTAGCGGGAGAAAAAATGAGCAGTTCTTC; CDR3aa: CASSYLTSGRKNEQFF
j_gene: TRBJ1-4; d_gene: TRBD1; v_gene: TRBV4-1; abundance: many; CDR3nt: TGCGCCAGCAGCCAACCCCACAGGGGCGGTAGTGAAAAACTGTTTTTT; CDR3aa: CASSQPHRGGSEKLFF
j_gene: TRBJ2-3; d_gene: TRBD1; v_gene: TRBV6-2/TRBV6-3; abundance: few; CDR3nt: TGTGCCAGCAGTGCGGGCCGACAGGGCCCAGATACGCAGTATTTT; CDR3aa: CASSAGRQGPDTQYF
j_gene: TRBJ1-2; d_gene: -; v_gene: TRBV13; abundance: many; CDR3nt: TGTGCCAGCAGCTTAGGCCTAAACGGCCTTACTGGGGCTAACTATGGCTACACCTTC; CDR3aa: CASSLGLNGLTGANYGYTF
j_gene: TRBJ1-5; d_gene: TRBD1; v_gene: TRBV10-3; abundance: many; CDR3nt: TGTGCCATCAGTGATCGGACAGGGGACAGCAATCAGCCCCAGCATTTT; CDR3aa: CAISDRTGDSNQPQHF
j_gene: TRBJ2-1; d_gene: TRBD2; v_gene: TRBV5-1; abundance: few; CDR3nt: TGCGCCAGCAGCTTGACGGCTAGCGGGATCAATGAGCAGTTCTTC; CDR3aa: CASSLTASGINEQFF
j_gene: TRBJ2-1; d_gene: -; v_gene: TRBV19; abundance: -; CDR3nt: TGTGCCAGTAGTAATCAGAGGGGGGCCCAGCATGAGCAGTTCTTC; CDR3aa: CASSNQRGAQHEQFF
j_gene: TRBJ1-1; d_gene: TRBD1; v_gene: TRBV2; abundance: many; CDR3nt: TGTGCCAGCAGCCTTAGGAGACAGGGGGCCACCAACACTGAAGCTTTCTTT; CDR3aa: CASSLRRQGATNTEAFF
j_gene: TRBJ1-1; d_gene: TRBD1; v_gene: TRBV18; abundance: many; CDR3nt: TGTGCCAGCTCAAGCGCAGGGGGCTCTGAAGCTTTCTTT; CDR3aa: CASSSAGGSEAFF
j_gene: TRBJ2-1; d_gene: -; v_gene: TRBV24-1; abundance: many; CDR3nt: TGTGCCACCCGGGGGACAGAGGAGCAGTTCTTC; CDR3aa: CATRGTEEQFF
j_gene: TRBJ2-7; d_gene: -; v_gene: TRBV10-3; abundance: many; CDR3nt: TGTGCCATCAGTGAGGGCGGGGCAGGCTACGAGCAGTACTTC; CDR3aa: CAISEGGAGYEQYF
j_gene: TRBJ2-5; d_gene: -; v_gene: TRBV28; abundance: few; CDR3nt: TGTGCCGGCAGTCTCGAGGGGTCGTCGGTTGTGAAGACCCAGTACTTC; CDR3aa: CAGSLEGSSVVKTQYF
j_gene: TRBJ1-1; d_gene: -; v_gene: TRBV11-2; abundance: many; CDR3nt: TGTGCCAGCAGCTTATCCAGGATTGGCACTGAAGCTTTCTTT; CDR3aa: CASSLSRIGTEAFF
j_gene: TRBJ2-7; d_gene: TRBD1; v_gene: TRBV20-1; abundance: many; CDR3nt: TGCAGTGCTAGACCGGGGACAGAATTCTACGAGCAGTACTTC; CDR3aa: CSARPGTEFYEQYF
j_gene: TRBJ2-5; d_gene: -; v_gene: TRBV7-9; abundance: few; CDR3nt: TGTGCCAGCAGCCAGGGGGGGGCGGAGACCCAGTACTTC; CDR3aa: CASSQGGAETQYF
j_gene: TRBJ2-1; d_gene: TRBD2; v_gene: TRBV12-3/TRBV12-4; abundance: many; CDR3nt: TGTGCCAGCAGCCGGACTAGCGGGAGAGTCAATGAGCAGTTCTTC; CDR3aa: CASSRTSGRVNEQFF
j_gene: TRBJ2-7; d_gene: -; v_gene: TRBV11-2; abundance: many; CDR3nt: TGTGCCAGCAGCTTAGTGCGGGATTCCTACGAGCAGTACTTC; CDR3aa: CASSLVRDSYEQYF
j_gene: TRBJ1-5; d_gene: -; v_gene: TRBV12-3/TRBV12-4; abundance: many; CDR3nt: TGTGCCAGCAGTTTGGGGGGGTTTAATCAGCCCCAGCATTTT; CDR3aa: CASSLGGFNQPQHF
j_gene: TRBJ2-5; d_gene: -; v_gene: TRBV3-1; abundance: many; CDR3nt: TGTGCCAGCAGCCAAAATAAAGAGACCCAGTACTTC; CDR3aa: CASSQNKETQYF
j_gene: TRBJ1-5; d_gene: TRBD1; v_gene: TRBV2; abundance: few; CDR3nt: TGTGCCAGCAGTGGGACAGGGTCAGGGGAGACCCAGCATTTT; CDR3aa: CASSGTGSGETQHF
j_gene: TRBJ2-1; d_gene: -; v_gene: TRBV15; abundance: many; CDR3nt: TGTGCCACCAGCCCACCCCTCGGTATTGACCAGCAGTTCTTC; CDR3aa: CATSPPLGIDQQFF
j_gene: TRBJ2-3; d_gene: -; v_gene: TRBV5-1; abundance: -; CDR3nt: TGCGCCAGCAGCTTGCAATTAGGGACAGATACGCAGTATTTT; CDR3aa: CASSLQLGTDTQYF
j_gene: TRBJ2-5; d_gene: TRBD2; v_gene: TRBV20-1; abundance: many; CDR3nt: TGCAGTGCTATTCTCTCTCGGGAGGGCCCAGAGACCCAGTACTTC; CDR3aa: CSAILSREGPETQYF
j_gene: TRBJ2-3; d_gene: TRBD1; v_gene: TRBV10-1; abundance: -; CDR3nt: TGCGCCAGCAGTGAGCCAAGGACAGGTCCAGATACGCAGTATTTT; CDR3aa: CASSEPRTGPDTQYF
j_gene: TRBJ2-1; d_gene: -; v_gene: TRBV18; abundance: -; CDR3nt: TGTGCCAGCTCACCACCCATGGGGACGGAGTACAATGAGCAGTTCTTC; CDR3aa: CASSPPMGTEYNEQFF
j_gene: TRBJ1-5; d_gene: -; v_gene: TRBV12-3/TRBV12-4; abundance: many; CDR3nt: TGTGCCAGCAGTTTGGTCAGGGGACGCAATCAGCCCCAGCATTTT; CDR3aa: CASSLVRGRNQPQHF
j_gene: TRBJ1-5; d_gene: -; v_gene: TRBV18; abundance: many; CDR3nt: TGTGCCAGCTCACCTGAATTGGTTCAGCCCCAGCATTTT; CDR3aa: CASSPELVQPQHF
j_gene: TRBJ2-1; d_gene: TRBD2; v_gene: TRBV12-3/TRBV12-4; abundance: many; CDR3nt: TGTGCCAGCAGCTCCGGGACTAGCGGGAACAATGAGCAGTTCTTC; CDR3aa: CASSSGTSGNNEQFF
j_gene: TRBJ2-7; d_gene: TRBD2; v_gene: TRBV15; abundance: -; CDR3nt: TGTGCCACCAGCAGAGTTTTCGGGGGAGGGCCCCACGAGCAGTACTTC; CDR3aa: CATSRVFGGGPHEQYF